This entry lists 25 T cell receptor beta chains sequenced from one sample in a study of control samples from healthy donors and cancer patients. Using immunoSEQ multiplex PCR, the repertoire was profiled, and TCRdb retains in-frame clones only, with some absent. The sample holds more than 140,000 clones, about 89% seen once. The sample taken for sequencing was blood. The receptors shown here come from a young man in good health.

This chain uses TRBV7-9 with TRBJ2-3, with TRBD2 matching over 9 bases. CDR3 size: 15 residues. V gave up 1 base and J gave up 2 bases; unmatched junction bases: 1. The V gene's germline CDR1 is SEHNR and CDR2 FQNEAQ (reference sequence). CDR3 nucleotide sequence: TGTGCCAGCAGCTTAGGACTAGCGGCCACAGATACGCAGTATTTT. This encodes CASSLGLAATDTQYF.

The gene calls are TRBV4-3 and TRBJ2-7; D gene unclear. Trimming removed 0 bases from V and 4 bases from J, with 7 bases in between. This CDR3 has 13 amino acids. CDR1 and CDR2 from the germline V gene are LGHNA and YSLEER. CDR3 amino acids: CASSQDLGYEQYF. The CDR3 nucleotides are TGCGCCAGCAGCCAAGATCTGGGTTACGAGCAGTACTTC.

The chain has TRBV7-8 and TRBJ2-7; a weak D match, TRBD1 (5 bases). The CDR3 has 14 residues. V was shortened by 2 bases and J by 3 bases, with 11 bases between the two germline ends. The germline gives CDR1 SGHVS, CDR2 FQNEAQ. CDR3 in amino acids: CASSLSPRGYEQYF. CDR3 nucleotide sequence: TGTGCCAGCAGCTTAAGCCCTAGGGGCTACGAGCAGTACTTC.

The gene calls are TRBV3-1 (or the pseudogene TRBV3-2) and TRBJ2-5; 7 bases fit TRBD2. CDR1 is LGHDT, CDR2 YNNKEL, per germline (reference sequence). After removal of 4 bases from V and 5 bases from J, the junction contained 16 bases not matched to a gene. CDR3 length: 17 residues. The DNA for the CDR3 is TGTGCCAGCAGCCTCACTAGCGCACGAGTAAAGATCGAGACCCAGTACTTC. Protein sequence: CASSLTSARVKIETQYF.

V is TRBV5-1 and J is TRBJ2-2, with 12 bases matching TRBD2. V lost 1 base and J lost 4; bases outside the gene matches: 5. Looked up from germline, CDR1 is SGHRS and CDR2 is YFSETQ. This CDR3 spans 17 amino acids. CDR3 sequence: CASSLFWTSGVTGELFF. In DNA, the CDR3 is TGCGCCAGCAGCTTGTTTTGGACTAGCGGGGTCACCGGGGAGCTGTTTTTT.

Only a few counts were recorded for this clone. The sample contains more than one DNA sequence encoding this CDR3. CDR3 DNA sequence: TGTGCCAGCAGCGTAGGGGCAGGGGTCTACGAGCAGTACTTC. Encoded protein: CASSVGAGVYEQYF. The rearrangement links TRBV9 to TRBJ2-7, with D maybe TRBD1 (6 bases). The CDR3 sequence is 14 residues long. V lost 0 bases and J 3 bases, leaving 10 bases between the germline ends. From germline, CDR1 is SGDLS and CDR2 YYNGEE.

The chain combines TRBV27 with TRBJ1-2, with 8 nucleotides matching TRBD1. This CDR3 has 13 amino acids. Germline-derived CDR1 and CDR2 are MNHEY and SMNVEV (reference sequence). With 5 bases clipped from V and 6 bases from J, the junction kept 5 bases outside the gene matches. The CDR3 nucleotides read TGTGCCAGCAGTGTTACAGGGGGAAATGGCTACACCTTC. Translated, it gives CASSVTGGNGYTF.

The V call is TRBV5-6, the J call TRBJ1-5; 9 nucleotides line up with TRBD1. The germline CDR1 and CDR2 sequences are SGHDT and YYEEEE. J was trimmed by 6 bases and V by 2 bases; bases with no gene match: 9. This CDR3 contains 16 residues. Here the CDR3 reads CASSLATGTGSQPQHF. The CDR3 DNA follows: TGTGCCAGCAGCTTAGCAACCGGGACAGGGAGTCAGCCCCAGCATTTT.

This chain links TRBV7-9 with TRBJ1-2; D is unclear. Germline CDR1 reads SEHNR; CDR2 reads FQNEAQ (reference sequence). The CDR3 contains 12 residues. The V and J ends lost 4 bases and 8 bases respectively, with 11 bases between them. The CDR3 DNA sequence: TGTGCCAGCAGCTCCCCACGTCACGGCTACACCTTC. The encoded protein is CASSSPRHGYTF.

This clone showed up just once. The gene calls are TRBV28 and TRBJ1-2; TRBD1 agrees at 8 bases. After removal of 8 bases from V and 8 bases from J, the junction contained 10 bases not matched to a gene. The CDR3 contains 13 residues. Germline V gene sequence: CDR1 MDHEN, CDR2 SYDVKM. The CDR3 nucleotides are TGTGCCAGCGGCCTGACAGGGGTGAGGGGCTACACCTTC. Translation: CASGLTGVRGYTF.

This clone was recorded only once. This sequence joins TRBV10-1 and TRBJ1-5; 11 bases line up with TRBD1. The CDR3 extends over 19 amino acids. Germline-derived CDR1 and CDR2 are WNHNN and SYGVQD (reference sequence). The V segment lost 6 bases and the J segment 2 bases; nucleotides outside the gene matches: 15. The CDR3 sequence: CASRGPGTGGYEGNQPQHF. As DNA, the CDR3 is TGCGCCAGCAGAGGACCCGGGACAGGGGGGTATGAGGGCAATCAGCCCCAGCATTTT.

V usage is TRBV5-6 and J usage is TRBJ2-7; D may correspond to TRBD1 or TRBD2 (5 bases each). With 6 bases removed from V and 2 bases from J, the gap between germline ends came to 15 bases. The CDR3 totals 14 residues. Germline-derived CDR1 and CDR2 are SGHDT and YYEEEE. The CDR3 DNA sequence: TGTGCCAGCAAGCCAGGGAGTATGCCCTACGAGCAGTACTTC. Protein product: CASKPGSMPYEQYF.

The chain has TRBV5-6 and TRBJ2-5; perhaps D is TRBD1 or TRBD2 (5 bases each). CDR1 is SGHDT, CDR2 YYEEEE, per germline. The CDR3 is made up of 15 amino acids. V was trimmed by 4 bases and J by 6 bases, leaving 19 bases between them. CDR3 loop: CASSRDVVGSQTQYF. CDR3 DNA: TGTGCCAGCAGCAGGGACGTCGTGGGATCGCAGACCCAGTACTTC.

The chain links TRBV29-1 to TRBJ1-1, with 9 bases identical to TRBD1. V lost 2 bases to trimming and J lost 5 bases; unmatched junction nucleotides: 6. The germline gives CDR1 SQVTM, CDR2 ANQGSEA. This CDR3 has 14 amino acids. The CDR3 loop reads CSVETKGTGTEAFF. The CDR3 coding sequence is TGCAGCGTTGAAACCAAAGGGACAGGGACTGAAGCTTTCTTT.

V and J are TRBV9 and TRBJ2-3, with 7 bases that match TRBD2. The CDR3 has 15 amino acids. CDR1 is SGDLS, CDR2 YYNGEE, per germline. With V trimmed by 0 bases and J by 5 bases, 6 bases remained unmatched. The chain's CDR3 is CASSVAGGDGDTQYF. The CDR3 DNA reads TGTGCCAGCAGCGTAGCGGGGGGAGATGGAGATACGCAGTATTTT.

The rearrangement joins TRBV6-2 or TRBV6-3 to TRBJ2-7; no definite D call. V lost 6 bases to trimming and J lost 0 bases, with 18 bases between them. CDR1 is MNHEY, CDR2 SVGEGT, per germline. CDR3 length: 16 residues. This chain's CDR3 is CASSNYDSGSSYEQYF. CDR3 nucleotide sequence: TGTGCCAGCAGCAACTATGATTCAGGTAGCTCCTACGAGCAGTACTTC.

This clone has only a few counts. The chain has TRBV13 and TRBJ2-1; 9 nucleotides align to TRBD2. J lost 16 bases, V lost 5 bases, and 12 bases had no gene match. Per the germline V gene, CDR1 is PRHDT and CDR2 is FYEKMQ (reference sequence). The CDR3 runs to 13 residues. Here the CDR3 reads CASSPPSGVPQFF. DNA of the CDR3: TGTGCCAGCAGCCCCCCTAGCGGGGTCCCACAATTCTTC.

This clone was picked up one time. The chain recombines TRBV5-5 with TRBJ2-3; unclear D gene. The germline V gene encodes CDR1 SGHKS and CDR2 YYEKEE (reference sequence). Trimming took off 1 base at V and 2 bases at J, with 17 bases between the two ends. This CDR3 is 17 amino acids long. CDR3 amino acids: CASSLHALQTSTDTQYF. The CDR3, as DNA: TGTGCCAGCAGCTTGCACGCCCTACAGACTTCCACAGATACGCAGTATTTT.

The chain joins TRBV7-2 to TRBJ1-4; no reliable D call. The CDR3 has 14 residues. V was cut by 1 base and J by 7 bases, with 10 bases left in between. Germline values: CDR1 SGHTA, CDR2 FQGNSA. In DNA, the CDR3 is TGTGCCAGCAGCTTAGGGGGAGTAGCTGAAAAACTGTTTTTT. It is translated as CASSLGGVAEKLFF.

V is TRBV25-1 and J is TRBJ1-2; TRBD1 might be the D (5 bases). CDR1 is MGHDK and CDR2 is SYGVNS in the germline V gene. The CDR3 totals 12 residues. Between the trimmed V and J ends, which lost 4 bases and 4 bases, there was a span of 7 bases. The CDR3 bases are TGTGCCAGCAGTGTTGGGGGCTATGGCTACACCTTC. Translating gives CASSVGGYGYTF.

This clone was counted a single time. V is TRBV14 and J is TRBJ1-1; the D is unclear. The V end was cut by 4 bases, the J end by 5 bases, with 20 bases between. Germline-derived CDR1 and CDR2 are SGHDN and FVKESK. This CDR3 has 16 residues. As DNA, the CDR3 is TGTGCCAGCAGCCCACGACGTTATGAGCTGGGGACTGAAGCTTTCTTT. Amino acid sequence: CASSPRRYELGTEAFF.

J is TRBJ2-2 and V is TRBV6-1; no definite D call. The ends were cut back, 0 bases at V and 7 bases at J, with 15 bases in the middle. The CDR3 spans 16 residues. CDR1 and CDR2 (germline): MNHNS, SASEGT. The CDR3: CASSEASPVVVGELFF. The CDR3 region has the DNA TGTGCCAGCAGTGAAGCGTCACCCGTAGTGGTCGGGGAGCTGTTTTTT.

CDR3 coding DNA: TGTGCCAGCAGCGGGGACAGCTCCTACGAGCAGTACTTC. This encodes CASSGDSSYEQYF. The chain couples TRBV9 to TRBJ2-7, with 7 bases aligning to TRBD1. The junction had 0 bases not matched to a gene; V was cut back by 3 bases and J by 0 bases. From germline, CDR1 is SGDLS and CDR2 YYNGEE. The CDR3 sequence is 13 residues long.

The V and J genes are TRBV6-5 and TRBJ1-2; unclear D gene. V lost 7 bases and J lost 4, with 7 bases in between. The CDR3 loop spans 11 amino acids. CDR1 is MNHEY, CDR2 SVGAGI, per germline. CDR3: CASTRLYGYTF. The CDR3 DNA follows: TGTGCCAGCACCCGGCTCTATGGCTACACCTTC.

The chain has TRBV7-2 and TRBJ1-2; TRBD1 might be the D (6 bases). Germline CDR1 is SGHTA and CDR2 is FQGNSA. Trimming left V 4 bases short and J 6 bases short, with 12 bases between. This CDR3 region has 13 residues. The CDR3 spells CASSSTGPNGYTF. The CDR3 coding sequence is TGTGCCAGCAGCTCAACAGGGCCTAATGGCTACACCTTC.